These 31 T cell receptor beta chains were sequenced from one sample in a study of blood T cell repertoires in COVID-19. Clones were read by immunoSEQ multiplex PCR, and TCRdb kept only the in-frame ones, dropping some. The sample includes over 110,000 clones, over 75% of them seen just once. The sample comprised peripheral blood. These receptors all stem from a woman aged 50 to 60 with acute or convalescent COVID-19.

V and J are TRBV9 and TRBJ2-7; D ambiguous. V was cut by 0 bases and J by 6 bases, with 19 bases left in between. The CDR3 covers 16 residues. The germline V gene encodes CDR1 SGDLS and CDR2 YYNGEE. In nucleotides, the CDR3 is TGTGCCAGCAGCGTAGAATCCGAGCCGCCAACAGCCGAGCAGTACTTC. Translating gives CASSVESEPPTAEQYF.

The chain uses TRBV3-1 (or the pseudogene TRBV3-2) and TRBJ2-7, with 10 bases that match TRBD1. Germline CDR1 is LGHDT and CDR2 is YNNKEL (reference sequence). The trim removed 5 bases at V and 2 bases at J, leaving 3 bases unmatched. The CDR3 is 14 amino acids. As DNA, the CDR3 is TGTGCCAGCAGCAGAGACAGGGGGCCCTACGAGCAGTACTTC. This translates into CASSRDRGPYEQYF.

The chain recombines TRBV6-5 with TRBJ2-7; 7 bases map to TRBD1. Germline V gene lookup returns CDR1 MNHEY and CDR2 SVGAGI. The CDR3 spans 15 residues. The V gene end was trimmed by 6 bases and the J gene end by 2 bases; junction bases not matched to a gene: 10. Written as DNA, the CDR3 is TGTGCCAGCAGAACCGTAGGGGGCCTACCCTACGAGCAGTACTTC. As protein: CASRTVGGLPYEQYF.

This rearrangement joins TRBV13 to TRBJ2-3; D is ambiguous. CDR3 length equals 13 residues. Trimming cost V 1 base and J 5 bases, with 7 bases left between them. CDR1 PRHDT and CDR2 FYEKMQ come from the germline V gene (reference sequence). The CDR3 loop reads CASSLAILDTQYF. The CDR3, as DNA: TGTGCCAGCAGCTTAGCTATTTTAGATACGCAGTATTTT.

This chain connects TRBV2 to TRBJ1-6; D might be TRBD1 (5 bases). This CDR3 contains 15 residues. Per germline, CDR1 SNHLY and CDR2 FYNNEI. V was trimmed by 0 bases and J by 10 bases, leaving 13 bases between them. CDR3 nucleotide sequence: TGTGCCAGCAGTGAAGCGCAGGGCGCTGGGTCACCCCTCCACTTT. As protein: CASSEAQGAGSPLHF.

The chain joins TRBV24-1 to TRBJ2-1; a weak D match, TRBD1 (7 bases). CDR3 length equals 16 residues. Germline V gives CDR1 KGHDR, CDR2 SFDVKD. V lost 6 bases and J lost 5, with 19 bases in between. CDR3: CATSYPRGAGNNEQFF. The CDR3 coding sequence is TGTGCCACCAGTTACCCCAGGGGGGCGGGGAACAATGAGCAGTTCTTC.

The V call is TRBV7-9, the J call TRBJ1-3; a weak D match, TRBD1 (6 bases). The CDR3 loop spans 15 amino acids. In germline, CDR1 is SEHNR, CDR2 FQNEAQ (reference sequence). Trimming removed 4 bases from V and 5 bases from J, with 15 bases in between. CDR3 protein: CASSSPPGARNTIYF. The CDR3 DNA follows: TGTGCCAGCAGCTCCCCCCCAGGGGCCAGAAACACCATATATTTT.

The V call is TRBV5-1, the J call TRBJ2-7; 7 bases are a match to TRBD1. The germline CDR1 and CDR2 sequences are SGHRS and YFSETQ. CDR3 size: 13 residues. V shed 7 bases and J 3 bases; nucleotides not matched to a gene: 7. The CDR3 reads CASAKGQDYEQYF. CDR3 in DNA: TGCGCCAGCGCCAAAGGACAGGACTACGAGCAGTACTTC.

The chain links TRBV7-9 to TRBJ2-7, with D maybe TRBD1 (6 bases). From germline, CDR1 is SEHNR and CDR2 FQNEAQ (reference sequence). V shed 5 bases and J shed 3 bases, with 11 bases lying between them. This CDR3 comprises 13 residues. The CDR3 protein is CASSRGQNYEQYF. CDR3 nucleotides: TGTGCCAGCAGCAGGGGACAAAACTACGAGCAGTACTTC.

The V gene is TRBV2, the J gene TRBJ1-5; D unclear. Looked up from germline, CDR1 is SNHLY and CDR2 is FYNNEI. CDR3 length: 14 amino acids. Between the trimmed V and J ends, which lost 3 bases and 0 bases, there was a span of 6 bases. DNA of the CDR3: TGTGCCAGCAGTGAGCTCTATAGCAATCAGCCCCAGCATTTT. Residues: CASSELYSNQPQHF.

This clone was detected a few times. This sequence joins TRBV30 and TRBJ2-7; unclear D gene. Germline V gene sequence: CDR1 GTSNPN, CDR2 SVGIG (reference sequence). This CDR3 comprises 12 residues. The V end lost 0 bases, the J end lost 3 bases, and 6 bases lay between the germline ends. CDR3 sequence reads: CAWSVAGYEQYF. The CDR3 nucleotides read TGTGCCTGGAGTGTTGCCGGCTACGAGCAGTACTTC.

J is TRBJ2-1 and V is TRBV7-3, with 9 positions matching TRBD2. In germline, CDR1 is SGHTA, CDR2 FQGTGA. Germline trimming cut 5 bases from V and 3 bases from J; bases unmatched to any gene: 2. CDR3 length: 14 amino acids. The CDR3 loop is CASSPTSGYNEQFF. In nucleotides, the CDR3 is TGTGCCAGCAGCCCGACTAGCGGCTACAATGAGCAGTTCTTC.

The chain employs TRBV6-5 and TRBJ2-2; D gene unclear. The CDR3 sequence is 13 residues long. Trimming took off 2 bases at V and 6 bases at J, with 7 bases between the two ends. The V gene's germline CDR1 is MNHEY and CDR2 SVGAGI. CDR3 nucleotides: TGTGCCAGCAGTTACGCTAATCCCGGGGAGCTGTTTTTT. Residues: CASSYANPGELFF.

The V call is TRBV9, the J call TRBJ2-1; the match to TRBD2 covers 11 bases. This CDR3 has 19 residues. V gave up 0 bases and J gave up 1 base; unmatched junction bases: 9. In germline, CDR1 is SGDLS, CDR2 YYNGEE. The CDR3 sequence is CASSVEGSGRAWSYNEQFF. CDR3 coding DNA: TGTGCCAGCAGCGTAGAGGGTAGCGGGAGGGCCTGGTCCTACAATGAGCAGTTCTTC.

This chain links TRBV5-4 with TRBJ1-2; TRBD1 agrees at 7 bases. The germline gives CDR1 SGHNT, CDR2 YYREEE (reference sequence). The CDR3 has 14 residues. J was trimmed by 3 bases and V by 4 bases; bases with no gene match: 6. CDR3 DNA: TGTGCCAGCAGCGCAACAGGGGCCGACTATGGCTACACCTTC. This encodes CASSATGADYGYTF. The entire variable domain, with the rest obtained from reference TRBV5-4 and TRBJ1-2, is as follows: ETGVTQSPTHLIKTRGQQVTLRCSSQSGHNTVSWYQQALGQGPQFIFQYYREEENGRGNFPPRFSGLQFPNYSSELNVNALELDDSALYLCASSATGADYGYTFGSGTRLTVV.

This clone was counted a few times. This chain links TRBV7-9 with TRBJ2-2; 8 positions match TRBD1. The CDR3 is 13 amino acids. Looked up from germline, CDR1 is SEHNR and CDR2 is FQNEAQ (reference sequence). Trimming at V came to 10 bases and at J to 1 base, leaving 2 bases not matched to a gene. CDR3 sequence (DNA): TGTGCCAATGGACAGGGGAACACCGGGGAGCTGTTTTTT. Amino acid sequence: CANGQGNTGELFF.

In its sample, this clone was seen a few times. The rearrangement links TRBV6-5 to TRBJ2-7; weak D call: TRBD1 (6 bases). The CDR3 sequence is 14 residues long. The germline gives CDR1 MNHEY, CDR2 SVGAGI. V lost 8 bases to trimming and J lost 3 bases, with 17 bases between them. CDR3 region: CASHQGPQIYEQYF. The CDR3 nucleotides are TGTGCCAGCCATCAGGGGCCCCAAATCTACGAGCAGTACTTC.

The chain couples TRBV7-9 to TRBJ1-3, with no clear D. CDR1 is SEHNR, CDR2 FQNEAQ, per germline (reference sequence). V was pared by 11 bases and J by 2 bases, with 7 bases between. The CDR3 is 11 residues long. CDR3 DNA sequence: TGTGCCCTTCGTACTGGAAACACCATATATTTT. The encoded protein is CALRTGNTIYF.

V usage is TRBV5-6 and J usage is TRBJ2-5; 8 bases align to TRBD2. J gave up 4 bases and V 2 bases, and 4 bases lay outside the gene matches. Germline CDR1 reads SGHDT; CDR2 reads YYEEEE. CDR3 size: 14 residues. CDR3: CASSFWTSSETQYF. CDR3 nucleotides: TGTGCCAGCAGCTTCTGGACTAGCTCAGAGACCCAGTACTTC.

V is TRBV11-2 and J is TRBJ2-1; 10 positions match TRBD1. The CDR3 has 14 amino acids. V lost 5 bases to trimming and J lost 8 bases; unmatched junction nucleotides: 6. CDR1 and CDR2 (germline): SGHAT, FQNNGV. The DNA for the CDR3 is TGTGCCAGCAGCCGAATTGACAGGGGGCATGAGCAGTTCTTC. Translation: CASSRIDRGHEQFF.

V and J are TRBV18 and TRBJ2-2; the match to TRBD1 covers 7 bases. Germline V gene data show CDR1 as KGHSH and CDR2 as LQKENI. The CDR3 sequence is 16 residues long. The V segment lost 0 bases and the J segment 0 bases; nucleotides outside the gene matches: 1. The CDR3 nucleotides are TGTGCCAGCTCACCACCGACAGGGACGAACACCGGGGAGCTGTTTTTT. It is translated as CASSPPTGTNTGELFF. The variable domain in full, with the rest retrieved from reference TRBV18 and TRBJ2-2, is NAGVMQNPRHLVRRRGQEARLRCSPMKGHSHVYWYRQLPEEGLKFMVYLQKENIIDESGMPKERFSAEFPKEGPSILRIQQVVRGDSAAYFCASSPPTGTNTGELFFGEGSRLTVL.

J is TRBJ2-5 and V is TRBV11-2; D not certain. V was cut by 2 bases and J by 3 bases, with 7 bases left in between. The CDR3 loop spans 13 amino acids. The V gene's germline CDR1 is SGHAT and CDR2 FQNNGV. The CDR3 region has the DNA TGTGCCAGCAGCTTAAGCCTCGAAGAGACCCAGTACTTC. Translating it yields CASSLSLEETQYF.

In this sample, this clone turned up many times. The chain couples TRBV2 to TRBJ1-5; TRBD1 might be the D (5 bases). Germline V gene lookup returns CDR1 SNHLY and CDR2 FYNNEI. The CDR3 contains 17 residues. Trimming took off 3 bases at V and 1 base at J, with 16 bases between the two ends. The CDR3 sequence is CASSDGWKAGSNQPQHF. CDR3 bases: TGTGCCAGCAGTGACGGTTGGAAAGCAGGGAGCAATCAGCCCCAGCATTTT.

As regards this clone: Relative to the germline gene, one junction end is altered; a read error may explain this. The chain employs TRBV7-7 and TRBJ2-2; TRBD2 matches 10 bases. Germline CDR1 SSHAT, CDR2 FNYEAQ (reference sequence). CDR3 length equals 16 residues. CDR3 DNA sequence: TGTGCTAGCAGCCCATCCGGGACTAGCGTCACCGGGGAGCTGTTTTTT. It is translated as CASSPSGTSVTGELFF.

The rearrangement links TRBV24-1 to TRBJ2-1, with 13 positions matching TRBD2. CDR1 KGHDR and CDR2 SFDVKD come from the germline V gene. Losses at the gene ends were 7 bases for V and 12 bases for J; bases not matched to a gene: 11. The CDR3 is 15 amino acids. The CDR3 coding sequence is TGTGCCACCAGCCCGGGACTAGCGGGATTAGAGTTGCAGTTCTTC. It is translated as CATSPGLAGLELQFF.

This chain uses TRBV7-3 with TRBJ2-5, with TRBD2 matching 9 bases. Per the germline V gene, CDR1 is SGHTA and CDR2 is FQGTGA. V lost 2 bases to trimming and J lost 6 bases; unmatched junction nucleotides: 7. The CDR3 length is 15 residues. The DNA for the CDR3 is TGTGCCAGCAGCTTAGACGGGACTAGCATGAAGACCCAGTACTTC. Translation gives CASSLDGTSMKTQYF.

The genes are TRBV4-2 and TRBJ1-1, with a possible D match to TRBD1 (5 bases). CDR1 LGHNA and CDR2 YNFKEQ come from the germline V gene. The CDR3 has 16 amino acids. V was shortened by 1 base and J by 4 bases, with 16 bases between the two germline ends. The CDR3 protein is CASSQGIDLGGTEAFF. DNA for the CDR3: TGTGCCAGCAGCCAAGGTATTGATCTGGGGGGCACTGAAGCTTTCTTT.

This chain links TRBV19 with TRBJ2-3; 8 bases align to TRBD1. Germline V CDR1 and CDR2: LNHDA, SQIVND (reference sequence). The V segment lost 9 bases and the J segment 0 bases; nucleotides outside the gene matches: 5. The CDR3 has 14 residues. The CDR3 sequence: CASRTGSSTDTQYF. As DNA, the CDR3 is TGTGCCAGCCGGACAGGGTCTAGCACAGATACGCAGTATTTT.

The chain combines TRBV2 with TRBJ1-2, with a possible D match to TRBD1 (5 bases). The V end was cut by 8 bases, the J end by 4 bases, with 14 bases between. The CDR3 totals 13 residues. Looked up from germline, CDR1 is SNHLY and CDR2 is FYNNEI. CDR3 in DNA: TGTGCCAGCTGCCTCGACAGTTTCTATGGCTACACCTTC. It translates to CASCLDSFYGYTF.

The chain is built from TRBV24-1 and TRBJ1-2, with D hard to call. The V gene lost 3 bases and the J gene lost 8 bases, with 9 bases spanning the gap. Germline CDR1 reads KGHDR; CDR2 reads SFDVKD. The CDR3 is made up of 12 amino acids. DNA of the CDR3: TGTGCCACCAGTGATGAAACTTGGGGCTACACCTTC. The encoded protein is CATSDETWGYTF.

The CDR3 sequence: CASSFQDNQPQHF. In nucleotides, the CDR3 is TGTGCCAGCAGCTTCCAGGACAATCAGCCCCAGCATTTT. The gene calls are TRBV5-6 and TRBJ1-5, with D unclear. CDR3 length: 13 residues. Germline CDR1 SGHDT, CDR2 YYEEEE. V was trimmed by 2 bases and J by 3 bases, leaving 6 bases between them. Full variable domain (missing parts from reference TRBV5-6 and TRBJ1-5): DAGVTQSPTHLIKTRGQQVTLRCSPKSGHDTVSWYQQALGQGPQFIFQYYEEEERQRGNFPDRFSGHQFPNYSSELNVNALLLGDSALYLCASSFQDNQPQHFGDGTRLSIL.